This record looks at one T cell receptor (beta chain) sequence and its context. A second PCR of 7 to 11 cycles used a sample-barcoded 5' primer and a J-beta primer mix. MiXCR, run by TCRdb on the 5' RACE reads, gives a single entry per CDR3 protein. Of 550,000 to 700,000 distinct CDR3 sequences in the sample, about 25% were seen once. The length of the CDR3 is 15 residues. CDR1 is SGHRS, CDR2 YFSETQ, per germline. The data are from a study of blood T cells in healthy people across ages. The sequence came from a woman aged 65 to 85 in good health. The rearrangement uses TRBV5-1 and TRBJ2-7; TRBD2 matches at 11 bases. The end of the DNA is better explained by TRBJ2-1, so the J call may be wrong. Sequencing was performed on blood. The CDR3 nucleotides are TGCGCCAGCAGCTTGTTGTCTAGCGGGGGGTCTGAGCAGTTCTTC. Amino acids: CASSLLSSGGSEQFF.